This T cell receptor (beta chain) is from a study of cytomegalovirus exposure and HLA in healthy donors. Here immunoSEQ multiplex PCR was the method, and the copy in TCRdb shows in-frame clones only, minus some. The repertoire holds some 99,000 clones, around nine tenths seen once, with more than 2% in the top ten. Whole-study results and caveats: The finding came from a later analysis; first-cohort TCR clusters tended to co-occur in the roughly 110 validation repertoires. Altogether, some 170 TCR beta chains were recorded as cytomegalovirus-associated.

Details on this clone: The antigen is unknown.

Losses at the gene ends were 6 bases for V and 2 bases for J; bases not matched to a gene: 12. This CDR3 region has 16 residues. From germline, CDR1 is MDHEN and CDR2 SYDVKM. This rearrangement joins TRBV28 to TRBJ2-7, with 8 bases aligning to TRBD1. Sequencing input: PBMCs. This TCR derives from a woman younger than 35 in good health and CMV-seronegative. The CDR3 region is CASSAVRQGRAYEQYF. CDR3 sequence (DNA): TGTGCCAGCAGCGCCGTTCGACAGGGGCGGGCCTACGAGCAGTACTTC.